Given below is one T cell receptor beta chain in context. Its antigen is not yet known. No base quality information exists; no much larger clone differs at one position. This record comes from a study of blood T cell repertoires in COVID-19 (dated by TCRdb to the early 2020s). Regarding the research as a whole: Samples from collaborators originated in the United States, Italy and Spain and spanned both the acute and convalescent phases of COVID-19. Deeply sampled blood TCRbeta repertoires from subjects exposed to, actively infected with, or recovered from COVID-19 were included in the dataset. The samples were drawn from two sources: the first 160 participants of the ongoing ImmuneRACE study, and 1,000 to 1,500 subjects contributed by 6 global collaborators. HLA class I and class II types, where available, came from metadata supplied by the sample provider rather than from assay-based typing. A de-identified subject ID, COVID-19 status, age in years and sex were almost always included in the sample metadata. The prospective study material was composed of cDNA or gDNA derived from T cells, B-cell-depleted T cells, or PBMCs. A freely available public database, intended as a resource for researchers studying the immune response to SARS-CoV-2, is where the repertoires were released.

The CDR1 and CDR2 encoded by the germline V gene (reference sequence) are GTSNPN and SVGIG. Trimming removed 1 base from V and 0 bases from J; the gene matches leave 7 bases unexplained. Inclusive of the bounding cysteine and phenylalanine, the CDR3 is 16 residues long. Of the read, only the CDR3 DNA is kept; its 48 bases are in frame from base 1. Points the paper makes about the study in general: How much clinical and demographic metadata was included differed by source and by participant, and the metadata was provided uncurated.

Collaborating institutions collected whole blood in K2EDTA tubes following their own protocols. For TCRbeta analysis, collaborators shipped samples as frozen whole blood, isolated PBMCs, or DNA extracted from either of those sample types. TCRbeta CDR3 regions were amplified from genomic DNA using the immunoSEQ Assay, a bias-controlled multiplex PCR. In the authors' own workflow: Within the assay, amplification of reference gene primers was used to estimate how many nucleated cells each sample contained. To quantify the absolute abundance of each unique TCRbeta CDR3 rearrangement, sequence reads were collapsed and filtered. For each sample, productive Simpson clonality was calculated as the square root of Simpson's diversity index over productive rearrangements. TCRdb limited this immuneACCESS table to in-frame rearrangements with V and J called. A share of clones is missing; checked studies link under half to unresolved V genes, and the rest is unexplained. D and trimming come from the DNA, and the V and J calls and clone size come from that table. Counted in this sample were 45,000 to 55,000 clones; around 86% of them appeared once. The ten top clones hold 7.8% of the sample.

The source is a man between 50 and 59 years old with active COVID-19. Recombination joined TRBV30 with TRBJ2-3, with 7 bases in between that match TRBD1. The specimen was peripheral blood. CDR3 loop: CAWSEFDRVSTDTQYF. The DNA reads as follows: TGTGCCTGGAGTGAATTCGACAGGGTCAGCACAGATACGCAGTATTTT.